This T cell receptor beta chain was observed in a study of cytomegalovirus exposure and HLA in healthy donors. Study-level points and caveats: According to a later analysis, most TCR beta chains associated with CMV appeared HLA-restricted. Immune exposure was documented only through CMV serostatus. TCR beta V- and J-gene trimming was later associated with a missense DCLRE1C variant.

The study ran its PCR with 60 Vbeta and 13 Jbeta primers. Profiling relied on immunoSEQ multiplex PCR, and the TCRdb table lists in-frame clones only, not all of them. The sample contains 100,000 to 150,000 clones, about 80% of which appear only once. Note on this clone: What it binds is not known.

The CDR3 sequence is 15 residues long. V was trimmed by 0 bases and J by 3 bases, leaving 11 bases between them. Germline CDR1 LGHNA, CDR2 YSLEER. Sample: PBMCs. The rearrangement uses TRBV4-3 and TRBJ1-1; D perhaps matches TRBD1 (5 bases). This TCR was recovered from a man aged 25 to 40 in good health and CMV-seronegative. This chain's CDR3 is CASSQEPRVDTEAFF. In DNA form, the CDR3 reads TGCGCCAGCAGCCAAGAGCCCAGGGTAGACACTGAAGCTTTCTTT.